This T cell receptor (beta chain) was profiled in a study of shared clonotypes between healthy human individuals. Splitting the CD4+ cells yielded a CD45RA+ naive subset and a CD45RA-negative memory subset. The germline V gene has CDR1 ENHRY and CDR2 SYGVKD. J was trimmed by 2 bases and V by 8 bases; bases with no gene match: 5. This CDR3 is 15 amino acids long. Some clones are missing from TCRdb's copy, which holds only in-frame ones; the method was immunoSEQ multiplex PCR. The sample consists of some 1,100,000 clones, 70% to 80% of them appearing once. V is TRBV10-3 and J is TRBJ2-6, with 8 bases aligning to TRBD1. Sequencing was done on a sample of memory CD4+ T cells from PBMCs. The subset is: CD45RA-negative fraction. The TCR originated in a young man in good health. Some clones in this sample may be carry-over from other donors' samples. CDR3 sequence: CAISPQGAGANVLTF. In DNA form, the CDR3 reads TGTGCCATCTCCCCACAGGGGGCTGGGGCCAACGTCCTGACTTTC.